This T cell receptor (beta chain) was sequenced for a study of CD8 T cells in ankylosing spondylitis. Findings of the study overall: CD8+ by phenotype, disease-linked clones were relatively rare in peripheral blood. Made up of about eight highly homologous variants, a TCR beta motif appeared characteristic of ankylosing spondylitis blood.

It was by quantitative 5'-RACE with molecular barcodes that TCR beta libraries were made. One entry per CDR3 protein results from TCRdb running MiXCR on the 5' RACE reads. The sample has around 150,000 distinct CDR3 sequences, 7.3% seen once; the top ten hold around an eighth. Germline V lookup: CDR1 SGHTA, CDR2 FQGNSA. The CDR3 covers 15 residues. A note on this clonotype: Its antigen remains unknown. This clone may be a read error of a much larger clone one base away.

The rearrangement joins TRBV7-2 to TRBJ1-2, with D possibly TRBD1 on 5 matching bases. The origin of this receptor is a female donor with ankylosing spondylitis or in good health (not recorded which). The source material was blood, either unsorted or a sorted T cell fraction (not recorded which). The CDR3 here is CVSSRPGRTIYGYTF. The CDR3 nucleotides read TGTGTCAGCAGCCGACCGGGACGGACAATTTATGGCTACACCTTC.